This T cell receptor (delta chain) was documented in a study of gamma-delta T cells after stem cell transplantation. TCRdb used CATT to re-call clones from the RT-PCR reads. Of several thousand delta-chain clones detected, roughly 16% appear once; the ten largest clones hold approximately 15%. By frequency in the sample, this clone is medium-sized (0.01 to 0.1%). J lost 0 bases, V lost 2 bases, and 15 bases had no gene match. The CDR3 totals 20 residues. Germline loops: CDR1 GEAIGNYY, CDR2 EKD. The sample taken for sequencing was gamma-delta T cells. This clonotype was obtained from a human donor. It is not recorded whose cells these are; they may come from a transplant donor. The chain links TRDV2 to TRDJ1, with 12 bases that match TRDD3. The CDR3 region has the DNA TGTGCCTGTGACAAAGTACTGGGGGATACTCCGGATCTTTACACCGATAAACTCATCTTT. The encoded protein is CACDKVLGDTPDLYTDKLIF.